This TCR beta chain derives from a study of spatial heterogeneity in lung cancer. J was trimmed by 2 bases and V by 2 bases; bases with no gene match: 4. In germline, CDR1 is LGHNA, CDR2 YNFKEQ. The CDR3 covers 15 residues. This clonotype was counted only a few times. Time point reported: sample taken at primary tumor resection. Unsorted whole RNA of tumor, nontumor lung or frozen PBMC was sequenced. Every TCR cDNA molecule bore its own unique molecular identifier. MiXCR, applied by TCRdb to the 5' RACE reads, yields one record per CDR3 protein. In the table there are 19,000 or so distinct CDR3 sequences, around 21% of which are singletons.

The source was PBMCs, collected at surgery. The chain uses TRBV4-2 and TRBJ2-3; 7 bases are shared with TRBD2. This sequence was found in a female donor with early-stage non-small cell lung cancer. The CDR3 region is CASSQTGTNTDTQYF. The DNA for the CDR3 is TGTGCCAGCAGCCAAACCGGGACTAACACAGATACGCAGTATTTT.